The 11 T cell receptor beta chains below were found in one sample sequenced in a study of blood T cell repertoires in COVID-19. Measured with immunoSEQ multiplex PCR; TCRdb has only the in-frame clones, and not every one. The sample consists of hundreds of thousands of clones, 86% of them appearing once. The specimen sequenced was PBMCs or T cells enriched from blood (not recorded which). The origin of the receptors is a woman in her 30s who had been exposed to COVID-19.

The chain has TRBV6-5 and TRBJ2-7, with TRBD2 matching over 8 bases. The CDR3 is 13 residues long. The V segment lost 10 bases and the J segment 5 bases; nucleotides outside the gene matches: 10. Germline loops: CDR1 MNHEY, CDR2 SVGAGI. The CDR3 bases are TGTGCCACCCTGGTCCCGGGACTAGACGAGCAGTACTTC. Protein sequence: CATLVPGLDEQYF.

The chain is built from TRBV7-9 and TRBJ2-5; D is possibly TRBD1 (5 bases). Germline V lookup: CDR1 SEHNR, CDR2 FQNEAQ (reference sequence). The V end was cut by 5 bases, the J end by 0 bases, with 19 bases between. The CDR3 is made up of 17 amino acids. The CDR3, as DNA: TGTGCCAGCAGCCCCCCTCTTCCAGGACACCACCAAGAGACCCAGTACTTC. Its translation is CASSPPLPGHHQETQYF.

The genes are TRBV2 and TRBJ2-5, with 8 positions matching TRBD2. The CDR3 length is 16 residues. The V segment lost 8 bases and the J segment 2 bases; nucleotides outside the gene matches: 13. Looked up from germline, CDR1 is SNHLY and CDR2 is FYNNEI. Here the CDR3 reads CASAAVSGGRQETQYF. The CDR3 bases are TGTGCCAGCGCTGCCGTCTCGGGGGGGCGGCAAGAGACCCAGTACTTC.

CDR3 amino acids: CASSQDITSGEETQYF. As DNA, the CDR3 is TGCGCCAGCAGCCAAGATATTACTAGCGGAGAAGAGACCCAGTACTTC. This rearrangement joins TRBV4-1 to TRBJ2-5, with 8 bases aligning to TRBD2. The V segment lost 0 bases and the J segment 3 bases; nucleotides outside the gene matches: 6. CDR3 length: 16 residues. Germline lookup yields CDR1 MGHRA and CDR2 YSYEKL.

Only a few counts were recorded for this clone. The rearrangement uses TRBV7-9 and TRBJ1-1, with D possibly being TRBD1 (6 bases). Deletions cut 1 base from V and 12 bases from J, with 21 bases between. The CDR3 extends over 15 amino acids. In germline, CDR1 is SEHNR, CDR2 FQNEAQ (reference sequence). The CDR3 spells CASSLVQGPPADPFF. The CDR3 DNA reads as TGTGCCAGCAGCTTAGTGCAGGGGCCCCCAGCCGATCCTTTCTTT.

The chain has TRBV6-5 and TRBJ2-7; D is undetermined. Trimming removed 4 bases from V and 2 bases from J, with 6 bases in between. This CDR3 has 12 amino acids. Germline-derived CDR1 and CDR2 are MNHEY and SVGAGI. Written as DNA, the CDR3 is TGTGCCAGCAGTTCAGTGCCCTACGAGCAGTACTTC. Translating it yields CASSSVPYEQYF.

V and J are TRBV5-1 and TRBJ2-1; 9 positions match TRBD1. Trimming at V came to 4 bases and at J to 7 bases, leaving 6 bases not matched to a gene. Germline loops: CDR1 SGHRS, CDR2 YFSETQ. CDR3 length: 14 residues. Here the CDR3 DNA reads TGCGCCAGCAGCATACAGGGGGCGCAGAATGAGCAGTTCTTC. This sequence encodes CASSIQGAQNEQFF.

This clone was recorded a few times. This sequence joins TRBV12-5 and TRBJ2-3; 7 bases are a match to TRBD1. This CDR3 comprises 16 residues. Trimming cost V 3 bases and J 4 bases; bases outside gene matches: 10. Germline V lookup: CDR1 LGHNT, CDR2 FRNRAP. This chain's CDR3 is CASGLIRGGVADTQYF. The CDR3 nucleotides are TGTGCTAGTGGTTTAATTCGAGGGGGCGTCGCAGATACGCAGTATTTT.

This clone appeared a few times. The CDR3 protein is CSETDTDTQYF. In DNA form, the CDR3 reads TGCAGCGAGACAGACACAGATACGCAGTATTTT. This chain joins TRBV29-1 and TRBJ2-3, with D perhaps TRBD1 (5 bases). The CDR3 totals 11 residues. Germline V CDR1 and CDR2: SQVTM, ANQGSEA. V lost 7 bases and J lost 2, with 7 bases in between.

The V gene is TRBV5-1, the J gene TRBJ1-1; 7 nucleotides line up with TRBD1. V gave up 3 bases and J gave up 2 bases; unmatched junction bases: 16. The germline V gene encodes CDR1 SGHRS and CDR2 YFSETQ. The CDR3 has 18 residues. The CDR3 region is CASSSWPRGTDANTEAFF. CDR3 bases: TGCGCCAGCAGCTCCTGGCCCCGGGGGACAGACGCAAACACTGAAGCTTTCTTT.

This clone turned up a few times. The J gene is TRBJ1-5, the V gene TRBV19; 7 bases fit TRBD1. Germline values: CDR1 LNHDA, CDR2 SQIVND (reference sequence). The CDR3 extends over 14 amino acids. V trimming: 4 bases; J trimming: 7 bases; junction bases outside the gene matches: 7. As DNA, the CDR3 is TGTGCCAGTAGTACGGACAGGTTTAGACAGCCCCAGCATTTT. Translation: CASSTDRFRQPQHF.